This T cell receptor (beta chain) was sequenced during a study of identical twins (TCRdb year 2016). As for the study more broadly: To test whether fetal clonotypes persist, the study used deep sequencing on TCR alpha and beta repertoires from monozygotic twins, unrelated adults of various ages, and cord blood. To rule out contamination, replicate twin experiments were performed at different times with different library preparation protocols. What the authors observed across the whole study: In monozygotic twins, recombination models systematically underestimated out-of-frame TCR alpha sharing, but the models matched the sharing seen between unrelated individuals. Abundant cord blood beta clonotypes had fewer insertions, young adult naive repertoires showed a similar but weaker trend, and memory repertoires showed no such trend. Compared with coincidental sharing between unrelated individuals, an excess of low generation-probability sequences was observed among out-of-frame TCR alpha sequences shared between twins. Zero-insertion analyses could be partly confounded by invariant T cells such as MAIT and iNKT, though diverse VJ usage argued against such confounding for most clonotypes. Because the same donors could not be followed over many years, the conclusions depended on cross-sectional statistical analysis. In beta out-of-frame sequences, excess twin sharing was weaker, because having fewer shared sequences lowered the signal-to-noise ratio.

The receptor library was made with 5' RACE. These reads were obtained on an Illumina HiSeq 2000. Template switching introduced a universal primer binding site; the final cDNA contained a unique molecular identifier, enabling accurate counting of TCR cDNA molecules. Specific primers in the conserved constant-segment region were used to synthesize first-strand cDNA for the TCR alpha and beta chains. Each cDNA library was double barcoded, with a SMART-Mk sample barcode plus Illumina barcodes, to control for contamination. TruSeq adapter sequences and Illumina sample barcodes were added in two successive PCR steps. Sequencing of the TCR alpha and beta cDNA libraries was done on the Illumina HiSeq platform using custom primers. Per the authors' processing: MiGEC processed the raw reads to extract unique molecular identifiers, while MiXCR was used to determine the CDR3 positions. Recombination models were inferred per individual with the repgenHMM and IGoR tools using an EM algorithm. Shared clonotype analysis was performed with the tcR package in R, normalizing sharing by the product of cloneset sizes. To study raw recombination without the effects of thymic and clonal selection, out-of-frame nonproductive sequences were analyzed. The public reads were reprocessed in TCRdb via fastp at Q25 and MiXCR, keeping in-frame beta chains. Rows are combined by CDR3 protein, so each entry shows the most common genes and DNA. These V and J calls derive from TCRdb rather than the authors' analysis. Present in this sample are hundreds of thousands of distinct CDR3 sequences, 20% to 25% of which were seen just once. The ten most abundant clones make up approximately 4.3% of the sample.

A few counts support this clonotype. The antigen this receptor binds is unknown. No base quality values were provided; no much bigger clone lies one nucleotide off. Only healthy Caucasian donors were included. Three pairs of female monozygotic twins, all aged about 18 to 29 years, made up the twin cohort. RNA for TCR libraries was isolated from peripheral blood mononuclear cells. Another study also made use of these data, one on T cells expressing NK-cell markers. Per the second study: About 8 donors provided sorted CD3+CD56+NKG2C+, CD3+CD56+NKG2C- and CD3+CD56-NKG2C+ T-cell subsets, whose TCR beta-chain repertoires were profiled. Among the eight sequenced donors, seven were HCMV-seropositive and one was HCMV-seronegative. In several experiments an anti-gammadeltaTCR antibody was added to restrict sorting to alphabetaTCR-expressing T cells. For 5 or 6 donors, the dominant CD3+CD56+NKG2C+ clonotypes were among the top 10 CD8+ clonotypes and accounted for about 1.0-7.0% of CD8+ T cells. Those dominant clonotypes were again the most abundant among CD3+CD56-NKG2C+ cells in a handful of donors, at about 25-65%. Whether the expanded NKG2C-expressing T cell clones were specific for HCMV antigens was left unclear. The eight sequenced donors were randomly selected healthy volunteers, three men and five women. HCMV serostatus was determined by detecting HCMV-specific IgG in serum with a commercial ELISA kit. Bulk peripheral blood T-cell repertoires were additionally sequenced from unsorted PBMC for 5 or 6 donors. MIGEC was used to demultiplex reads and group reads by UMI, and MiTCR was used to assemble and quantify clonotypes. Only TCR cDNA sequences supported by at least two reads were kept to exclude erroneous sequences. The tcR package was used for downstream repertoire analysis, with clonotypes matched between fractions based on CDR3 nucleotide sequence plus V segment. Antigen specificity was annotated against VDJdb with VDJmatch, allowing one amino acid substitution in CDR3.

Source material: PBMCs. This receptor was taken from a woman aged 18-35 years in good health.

DNA sequence: TGTGCCAGCAGCTTAGTGTTTGGCGGGAGCGGCACAGATACGCAGTATTTT. Its protein reads: CASSLVFGGSGTDTQYF. The rearranged chain carries TRBV7-2 and TRBJ2-3; 7 bases in the middle match TRBD2. The CDR3 numbers 17 residues from cysteine through phenylalanine. Of all the DNA, just the CDR3 is kept, 51 bases in frame from base 1. CDR1 and CDR2, per the germline V gene, are SGHTA and FQGNSA. V ends up 1 base short and J 1 base short, with an unmatched junction base count of 8.